Here is one TCR beta chain with its context. This entry comes from a study of blood T cells in healthy people across ages. This CDR3 is built from 16 residues. V was shortened by 6 bases and J by 0 bases, with 18 bases between the two germline ends. Germline V gene lookup returns CDR1 MNHEY and CDR2 SMNVEV (reference sequence). A second PCR, run for roughly 7 to 11 cycles, used a sample-barcoded 5' primer plus a J-beta primer mix. MiXCR, run by TCRdb on the 5' RACE reads, gives a single entry per CDR3 protein. The data show roughly 1,500,000 distinct CDR3 sequences, approximately 32% seen once. The TCR was taken from a woman between 25 and 40 years old in good health. The chain joins TRBV27 to TRBJ2-7; D may be TRBD2 (6 bases). Sequencing input: blood. The CDR3 bases are TGTGCCAGCAGACTCTCACGGGGGTTCAGCTCCTACGAGCAGTACTTC. This codes for CASRLSRGFSSYEQYF.